This T cell receptor beta chain was obtained from a study of STAT5B mutations in CD4+ large granular lymphocyte leukemia. Study-level information: Among healthy controls, a particular HLA allele went with more CDR3 'QG' motifs.

Germline assignment: CDR1 SEHNR and CDR2 FQNEAQ (reference sequence). This CDR3 is built from 16 residues. V was shortened by 5 bases and J by 2 bases, with 19 bases between the two germline ends. The protocol was immunoSEQ multiplex PCR, while the TCRdb copy is restricted to in-frame clones and leaves out a portion. The table records roughly 36,000 clones, 88% of them present only once. The rearrangement links TRBV7-9 to TRBJ2-7, with a tentative D call TRBD2 (5 bases). The TCR was taken from a human donor in good health. Sample: CD4+ T cells from blood buffy coats. CDR3 nucleotide sequence: TGTGCCAGCAGCCCGGGTACTTTTCAAGCGGCCTACGAGCAGTACTTC. Translated: CASSPGTFQAAYEQYF. Together with reference TRBV7-9 and TRBJ2-7, the CDR3 gives the full variable domain: DTGVSQNPRHKITKRGQNVTFRCDPISEHNRLYWYRQTLGQGPEFLTYFQNEAQLEKSRLLSDRFSAERPKGSFSTLEIQRTEQGDSAMYLCASSPGTFQAAYEQYFGPGTRLTVT.